The sample holds one count of the clone carrying this T cell receptor beta chain. Its antigen remains unidentified. The ends were cut back, 2 bases at V and 5 bases at J, with 10 bases in the middle. CDR3 length: 13 residues. Germline CDR1 SGDLS, CDR2 YYNGEE. These data originate in a study of pediatric ulcerative colitis. As for the study in general: Disease was pancolitis in six or seven and left-sided in two, histology-confirmed. Study-level points and caveats: A couple of rectal CDR3 clonotypes occurred in all ulcerative colitis patients. Ulcerative colitis patients shared more blood-rectal clones than controls.

Before the diagnostic colonoscopy, ulcerative colitis patients were free of immunosuppressive medication. The table came from immunoSEQ multiplex PCR; TCRdb's copy has only in-frame clones and leaves some out. Of about 64,000 clones listed, around four fifths are singletons. This TCR derives from a boy younger than 18 with moderate ulcerative colitis. Sample: blood. The rearrangement links TRBV9 to TRBJ2-5, with unresolved D. Here the CDR3 DNA reads TGTGCCAGCAGCGTGTGGGCCACGGAGACCCAGTACTTC. Protein product: CASSVWATETQYF. Combining the CDR3 with reference TRBV9 and TRBJ2-5 gives the whole variable domain DSGVTQTPKHLITATGQRVTLRCSPRSGDLSVYWYQQSLDQGLQFLIQYYNGEERAKGNILERFSAQQFPDLHSELNLSSLELGDSALYFCASSVWATETQYFGPGTRLLVL.